This T cell receptor beta chain was recovered during a study of blood T cells in healthy people across ages. Study results and caveats: Relative to aged donors, long-lived donors carried more naive CD4+ cells and displayed higher diversity.

V lost 10 bases and J lost 6, with 15 bases in between. Germline values: CDR1 MNHNS, CDR2 SASEGT. The CDR3 spans 13 residues. Each sample used at least 6 million PBMCs. Details on this clonotype: Its antigen is still unknown.

Next came a second PCR, run for about 6 to 12 cycles, which used a sample-barcoded 5' primer along with a J-beta primer mix. Via MiXCR, TCRdb re-called the 5' RACE reads, giving one row per CDR3 protein. The sample shows 1.2 million to 1.5 million distinct CDR3 sequences, approximately 40% of them seen only once. J is TRBJ2-2 and V is TRBV6-1; possibly TRBD2 for D (7 bases). This TCR came from a woman aged 18-29 years in good health. What was sequenced was blood. CDR3 protein: CATYREGPGELFF. The CDR3 bases are TGTGCCACCTACAGGGAGGGTCCCGGGGAGCTGTTTTTT.